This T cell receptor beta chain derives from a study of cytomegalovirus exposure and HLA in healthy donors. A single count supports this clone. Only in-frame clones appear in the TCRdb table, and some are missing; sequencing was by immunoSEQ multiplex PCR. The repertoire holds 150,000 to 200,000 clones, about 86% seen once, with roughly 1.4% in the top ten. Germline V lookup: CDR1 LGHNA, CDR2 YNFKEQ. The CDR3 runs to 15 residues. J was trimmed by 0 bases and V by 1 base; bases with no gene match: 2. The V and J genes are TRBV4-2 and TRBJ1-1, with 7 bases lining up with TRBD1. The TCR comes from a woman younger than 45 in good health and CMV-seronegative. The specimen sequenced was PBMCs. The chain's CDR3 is CASSQGDSLNTEAFF. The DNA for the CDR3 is TGTGCCAGCAGCCAAGGGGACAGTCTGAACACTGAAGCTTTCTTT.